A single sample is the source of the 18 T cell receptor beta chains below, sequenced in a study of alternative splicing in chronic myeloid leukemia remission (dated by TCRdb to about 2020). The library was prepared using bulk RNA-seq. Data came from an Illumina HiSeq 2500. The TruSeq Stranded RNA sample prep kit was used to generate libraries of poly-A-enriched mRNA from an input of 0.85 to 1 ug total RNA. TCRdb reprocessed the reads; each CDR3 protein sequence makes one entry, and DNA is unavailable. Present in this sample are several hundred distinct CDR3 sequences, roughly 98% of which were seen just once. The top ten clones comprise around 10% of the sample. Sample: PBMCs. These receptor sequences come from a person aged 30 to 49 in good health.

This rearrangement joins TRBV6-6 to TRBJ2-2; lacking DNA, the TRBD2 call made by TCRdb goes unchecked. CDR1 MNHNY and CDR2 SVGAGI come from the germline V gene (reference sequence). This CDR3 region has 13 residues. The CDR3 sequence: CASSYGDTGELFF.

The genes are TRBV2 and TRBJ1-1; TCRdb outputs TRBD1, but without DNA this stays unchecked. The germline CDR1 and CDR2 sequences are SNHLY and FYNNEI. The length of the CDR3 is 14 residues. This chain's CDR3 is CASSYPGQNTEAFF. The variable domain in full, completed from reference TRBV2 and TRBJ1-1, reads EPEVTQTPSHQVTQMGQEVILRCVPISNHLYFYWYRQILGQKVEFLVSFYNNEISEKSEIFDDQFSVERPDGSNFTLKIRSTKLEDSAMYFCASSYPGQNTEAFFGQGTRLTVV.

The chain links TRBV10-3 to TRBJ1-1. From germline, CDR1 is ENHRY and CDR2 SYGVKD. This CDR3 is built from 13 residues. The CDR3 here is CAISEVVNTEAFF.

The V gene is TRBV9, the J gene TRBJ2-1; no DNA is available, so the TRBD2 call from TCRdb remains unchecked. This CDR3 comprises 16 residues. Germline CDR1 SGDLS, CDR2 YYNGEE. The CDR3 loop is CASSVGGSGVYNEQFF.

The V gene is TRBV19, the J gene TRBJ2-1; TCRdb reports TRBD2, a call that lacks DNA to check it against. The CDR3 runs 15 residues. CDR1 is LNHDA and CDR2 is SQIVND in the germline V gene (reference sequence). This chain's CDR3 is CASSIQGQGYNEQFF.

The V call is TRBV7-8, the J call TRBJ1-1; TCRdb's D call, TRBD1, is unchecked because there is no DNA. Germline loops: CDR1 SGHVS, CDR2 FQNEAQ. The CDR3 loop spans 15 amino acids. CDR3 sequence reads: CASSHRQGYGTEAFF.

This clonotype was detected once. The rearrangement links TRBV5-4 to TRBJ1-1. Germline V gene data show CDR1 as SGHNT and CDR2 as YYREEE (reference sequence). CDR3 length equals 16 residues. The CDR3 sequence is CASSLVQGLGNTEAFF.

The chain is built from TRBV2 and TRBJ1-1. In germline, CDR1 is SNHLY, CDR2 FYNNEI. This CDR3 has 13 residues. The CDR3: CASSGWSYTEAFF.

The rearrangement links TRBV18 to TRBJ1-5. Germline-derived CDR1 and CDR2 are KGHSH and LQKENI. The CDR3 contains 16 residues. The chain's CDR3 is CASSPGAKRRGQPQHF.

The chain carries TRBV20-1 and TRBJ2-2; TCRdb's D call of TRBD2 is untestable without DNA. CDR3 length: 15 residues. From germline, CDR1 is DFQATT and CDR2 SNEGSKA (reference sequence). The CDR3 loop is CSAPDRVGNTGELFF.

The CDR3 reads CATSDPDREKGTDTQYF. The chain combines TRBV24/OR9-2 with TRBJ2-3; TCRdb calls TRBD1, which cannot be checked without DNA. TRBV24/OR9-2 is treated as an ORF (open reading frame) with a function not yet certain. The CDR3 totals 17 residues.

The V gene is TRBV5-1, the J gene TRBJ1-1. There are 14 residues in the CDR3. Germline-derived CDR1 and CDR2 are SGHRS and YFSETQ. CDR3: CASSFDTGVYEAFF. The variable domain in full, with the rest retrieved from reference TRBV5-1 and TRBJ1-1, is KAGVTQTPRYLIKTRGQQVTLSCSPISGHRSVSWYQQTPGQGLQFLFEYFSETQRNKGNFPGRFSGRQFSNSRSEMNVSTLELGDSALYLCASSFDTGVYEAFFGQGTRLTVV.

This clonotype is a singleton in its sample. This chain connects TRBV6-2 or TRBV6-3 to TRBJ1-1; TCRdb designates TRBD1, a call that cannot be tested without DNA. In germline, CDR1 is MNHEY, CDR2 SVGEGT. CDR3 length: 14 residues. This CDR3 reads CASSSQGAVTEAFF.

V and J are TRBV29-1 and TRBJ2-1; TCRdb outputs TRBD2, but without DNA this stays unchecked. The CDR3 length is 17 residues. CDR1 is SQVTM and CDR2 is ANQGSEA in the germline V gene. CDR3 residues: CSVEGRIGSTSYNEQFF.

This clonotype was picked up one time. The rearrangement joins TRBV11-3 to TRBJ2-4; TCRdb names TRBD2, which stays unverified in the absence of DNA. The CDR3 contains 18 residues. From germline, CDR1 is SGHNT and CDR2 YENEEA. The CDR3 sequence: CASSRLAGTSLAKNIQYF.

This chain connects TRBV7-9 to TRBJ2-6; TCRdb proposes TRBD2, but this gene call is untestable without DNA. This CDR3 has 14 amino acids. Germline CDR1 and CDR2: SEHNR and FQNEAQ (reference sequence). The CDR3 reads CASSPGGGANVLTF.

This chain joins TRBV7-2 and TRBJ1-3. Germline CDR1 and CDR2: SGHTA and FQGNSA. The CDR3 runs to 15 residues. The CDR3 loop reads CASSPQTFSGNTIYF.

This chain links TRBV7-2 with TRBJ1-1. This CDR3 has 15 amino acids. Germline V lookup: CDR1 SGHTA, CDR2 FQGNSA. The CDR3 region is CASSPHGGVDTEAFF.